The entry below gives a single T cell receptor (beta chain) sequence along with its context. TCRdb called the PCR reads again in MiXCR, with one record for every CDR3 protein. The data contain roughly 300,000 distinct CDR3 sequences, 24% of them seen just once; the ten biggest clones take up 0.65% to 0.95%. The germline gives CDR1 SQVTM, CDR2 ANQGSEA. This CDR3 is 14 amino acids long. V was pared by 4 bases and J by 1 base, with 12 bases between. The record originates from a study of molecular identifiers for immune sequencing clone quantification. The specimen sequenced was naive CD8+ T cells from blood, with Jurkat cell RNA spiked in. As for subset: FACS-sorted CD8+CD4-CCR7+CD45RA+ naive T cells. The receptor was derived from a human donor in good health. Some libraries in this study had Jurkat cell RNA spiked in. The V gene is TRBV29-1, the J gene TRBJ2-3; D might be TRBD1 or TRBD2, each matching 5 bases. Here the CDR3 reads CSVAGAGCTDTQYF. CDR3 bases: TGCAGCGTTGCCGGGGCAGGGTGCACAGATACGCAGTATTTT.